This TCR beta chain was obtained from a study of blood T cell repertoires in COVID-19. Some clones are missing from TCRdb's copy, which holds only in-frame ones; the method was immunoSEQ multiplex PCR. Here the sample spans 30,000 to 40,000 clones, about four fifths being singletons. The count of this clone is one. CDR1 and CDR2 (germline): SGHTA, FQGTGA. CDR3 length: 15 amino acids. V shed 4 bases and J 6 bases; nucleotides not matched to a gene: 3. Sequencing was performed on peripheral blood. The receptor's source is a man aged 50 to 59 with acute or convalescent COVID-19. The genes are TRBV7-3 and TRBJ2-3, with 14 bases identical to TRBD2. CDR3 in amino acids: CASSSGLAGVDTQYF. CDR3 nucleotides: TGTGCCAGCAGCTCGGGACTAGCGGGGGTGGATACGCAGTATTTT.